Given below is one T cell receptor (beta chain) in context. This specimen comes from a study of blood T cell repertoires in COVID-19. Study in general: There were acute and convalescent COVID-19 samples, and they came from the United States, Italy and Spain. PBMCs, B-cell-depleted T cells, or T cells were the source of the cDNA or gDNA that made up the material.

This CDR3 contains 12 residues. Germline trimming cut 6 bases from V and 3 bases from J; bases unmatched to any gene: 2. Germline-derived CDR1 and CDR2 are MNHEY and SMNVEV (reference sequence). In the authors' workflow: It was from reference gene primer amplification that nucleated cell counts were estimated. The protocol was immunoSEQ multiplex PCR, while the TCRdb copy is restricted to in-frame clones and leaves out a portion. V, J and clone size reflect that table, while D and trimming were determined from the DNA. The data contain around 67,000 clones, around 90% of them singletons. This receptor was identified in a woman of 80 years or more with active or convalescent COVID-19. The sample consisted of peripheral blood. The chain is built from TRBV27 and TRBJ2-7; 7 bases agree with TRBD1. CDR3 bases: TGTGCCAGCAGACAGGGGAACTACGAGCAGTACTTC. Translation: CASRQGNYEQYF.